Listed below are T cell receptor beta chains from one sample, sequenced in a study of blood T cell repertoires in COVID-19. Clones were sequenced by immunoSEQ multiplex PCR, and TCRdb holds only the in-frame ones, with some missing. Of just under 250,000 clones listed, approximately 83% are singletons. The sample taken for sequencing was peripheral blood. The receptors originated from a woman in her twenties or thirties who had recovered from COVID-19. Both conserved end residues are part of each CDR3. D genes are given only for firm matches. The size field is filled for only some rows; it gives once, few, many or a size class.

v_gene	j_gene	abundance	d_gene	CDR3nt	CDR3aa
TRBV12-3/TRBV12-4	TRBJ1-2	-	-	TGTGCCAGCAAGCCTGACAGTGCTAATGGCTACACCTTC	CASKPDSANGYTF
TRBV18	TRBJ2-7	-	-	TGTGCCAGCTCACCACCGCTAGGACAGTACTACGAGCAGTACTTC	CASSPPLGQYYEQYF
TRBV7-6	TRBJ2-1	-	TRBD2	TGTGCCAGCAGCCCCCGGGTAGCGGGGTTTGACAACTCCTACAATGAGCAGTTCTTC	CASSPRVAGFDNSYNEQFF
TRBV12-2	TRBJ1-4	-	-	TGTGCAAGTCGCCACACTAGGAAGGCTAATGAAAAACTGTTTTTT	CASRHTRKANEKLFF
TRBV5-4	TRBJ1-1	-	-	TGTGCCAGCAGCTTGGACCTGGCGGTGAACACTGAAGCTTTCTTT	CASSLDLAVNTEAFF
TRBV30	TRBJ2-7	-	-	TGTGCCTGCCCAGCCCAGGGGTCCTACGAGCAGTACTTC	CACPAQGSYEQYF
TRBV20-1	TRBJ2-3	many	TRBD2	TGCAGTGCTAGTCTGACTAGCGGGGGGACCACAGATACGCAGTATTTT	CSASLTSGGTTDTQYF
TRBV7-3	TRBJ2-1	-	-	TGTGCCAGCAGCTCCGACCTGGGCGATGAGCAGTTCTTC	CASSSDLGDEQFF
TRBV5-3	TRBJ2-3	-	TRBD2	TGTGCCAGAAGCTCCACGGCTAGCGGGGTTGACGATACGCAGTATTTT	CARSSTASGVDDTQYF
TRBV24-1	TRBJ1-2	-	-	TGTGCCACCAGCTCCGAGGGAGGATCAAACTATGGCTACACCTTC	CATSSEGGSNYGYTF
TRBV27	TRBJ2-1	-	TRBD2	TGTGCCAGCAGTCCGAGGACTAGCGGGGCGTACAATGAGCAGTTCTTC	CASSPRTSGAYNEQFF
TRBV5-1	TRBJ1-2	few	TRBD1	TGCGCCAGCAGCCAAGGGACAGAAAGCTATGGCTACACCTTC	CASSQGTESYGYTF
TRBV9	TRBJ2-1	once	-	TGTGCCAGCAGCGTAGCAGCGGGCAATGAGCAGTTCTTC	CASSVAAGNEQFF
TRBV19	TRBJ1-3	-	-	TGTGCCAGTAGTATTCTGGGGGCTACGGGAAACACCATATATTTT	CASSILGATGNTIYF
TRBV9	TRBJ1-1	-	-	TGTGCCAGCAGCGTGAGGGACACTGAAGCTTTCTTT	CASSVRDTEAFF
TRBV7-2	TRBJ2-7	-	TRBD2	TGTGCCAGCAGCCCGACTAGCGGTACCTACGAGCAGTACTTC	CASSPTSGTYEQYF
TRBV27	TRBJ1-1	-	TRBD1	TGTGCCAGCACCTTCCAGGGGGGCACTGAAGCTTTCTTT	CASTFQGGTEAFF
TRBV13	TRBJ1-2	-	-	TGTGCCAGCAGAACCTACCCGCCCAGGGATGGCTACACCTTC	CASRTYPPRDGYTF
TRBV6-5	TRBJ2-3	-	-	TGTGCCAGCAGTTATAAGGGGGGGAGCACAGATACGCAGTATTTT	CASSYKGGSTDTQYF
TRBV30	TRBJ2-7	-	-	TGTGCCTGTAAACAGGGTTACGAGCAGTACTTC	CACKQGYEQYF
TRBV19	TRBJ1-2	-	TRBD1	TGTGCCAGTATTGACAGGGCCCACTATGGCTACACCTTC	CASIDRAHYGYTF
TRBV4-1	TRBJ2-1	-	TRBD2	TGCGCCAGCAGCCAAGATCGTCTAGCGGGGGGGCCTATCGATGAGCAGTTCTTC	CASSQDRLAGGPIDEQFF
TRBV18	TRBJ1-2	once	TRBD1	TGTGCCAGCTCACCACCCGGGACAGCTAACTATGGCTACACCTTC	CASSPPGTANYGYTF
TRBV2	TRBJ1-1	-	TRBD1	TGTGCCAGCAGTGAAATGGGACAGGGCCGGGTGAACACTGAAGCTTTCTTT	CASSEMGQGRVNTEAFF
TRBV5-1	TRBJ2-5	-	-	TGCGCCAGCAGCTTGAGCGGTCCTTCGTGGGAGACCCAGTACTTC	CASSLSGPSWETQYF
TRBV3-1/TRBV3-2	TRBJ1-1	-	-	TGTGCCAGCAGCCAGAGGATAGGGAACACTGAAGCTTTCTTT	CASSQRIGNTEAFF
TRBV4-1	TRBJ1-1	once	-	TGCGCCAGCAGCCAAGATCGAGGAGAGAACACTGAAGCTTTCTTT	CASSQDRGENTEAFF
TRBV11-2	TRBJ2-7	-	-	TGTGCCAGCAGCTCGGCAATCCGAGGGGGGGATGGCGAGCAGTACTTC	CASSSAIRGGDGEQYF
TRBV3-1/TRBV3-2	TRBJ2-2	-	-	TGTGCCAGCAGCCAAGTAGCGACTTCGGGGACCGGGGAGCTGTTTTTT	CASSQVATSGTGELFF
TRBV19	TRBJ2-1	-	TRBD2	TGTGCCAGTAGTATTTCTAGCGGGGGAGTTTACAATGAGCAGTTCTTC	CASSISSGGVYNEQFF
TRBV3-1/TRBV3-2	TRBJ2-2	few	-	TGTGCCAGCAGACAGGGCATTGACACCGGGGAGCTGTTTTTT	CASRQGIDTGELFF
TRBV29-1	TRBJ1-2	-	TRBD1	TGCAGCGCTCTTATGACAGGGCTTAACTATGGCTACACCTTC	CSALMTGLNYGYTF
TRBV5-4	TRBJ1-2	-	-	TGTGCCAGCAGCCCTGACAGGTTTCATGGCTACACCTTC	CASSPDRFHGYTF
TRBV7-9	TRBJ2-5	-	TRBD2	TGTGCCAGCAGCCCCAGAGCGGGGGCCACGTCGTTAGCCCAGTACTTC	CASSPRAGATSLAQYF
TRBV5-4	TRBJ2-2	-	-	TGTGCCAGCAGCTTGGGTGACAGGTGGGACACCGGGGAGCTGTTTTTT	CASSLGDRWDTGELFF
TRBV5-1	TRBJ2-5	-	TRBD2	TGCGCCAGCAGCTTGGTAGCGGGGGATCGTGAGACCCAGTACTTC	CASSLVAGDRETQYF
TRBV7-6	TRBJ2-2	-	TRBD1	TGTGCCAGCAGCTTCTCCGGGACAGGGGGCAACACCGGGGAGCTGTTTTTT	CASSFSGTGGNTGELFF
TRBV6-2/TRBV6-3	TRBJ1-2	-	-	TGTGCCAGCAGTTATGAGACTAACTATGGCTACACCTTC	CASSYETNYGYTF
TRBV2	TRBJ1-2	-	TRBD1	TGTGCCAGCAGGGACAGGGGGCTCTATGGCTACACCTTC	CASRDRGLYGYTF
TRBV9	TRBJ1-3	-	-	TGTGCCAGCAGCGTAGATCCAGTATCCGGAAACACCATATATTTT	CASSVDPVSGNTIYF
TRBV9	TRBJ1-1	-	-	TGTGCCAGCACCCGGGGAGGGGGTTGGACTGAAGCTTTCTTT	CASTRGGGWTEAFF
TRBV29-1	TRBJ2-7	-	TRBD1	TGCAGCGGGCGGACAGGGGCTACCTACGAGCAGTACTTC	CSGRTGATYEQYF
TRBV9	TRBJ1-6	-	-	TGTGCCAGCAGCGTAGGAGGGGGGGGTTCACCCCTCCACTTT	CASSVGGGGSPLHF
TRBV6-2/TRBV6-3	TRBJ2-7	-	-	TGTGCCAGCAGTTACTCGATTGGACAGAGATCTTACGAGCAGTACTTC	CASSYSIGQRSYEQYF
TRBV4-1	TRBJ1-2	-	-	TGCGCCAGCAGCCAGAGTAACTATGGCTACACCTTC	CASSQSNYGYTF
TRBV19	TRBJ1-1	-	-	TGTGCCAGTACTTACAGGGATGGGGGAACTGAAGCTTTCTTT	CASTYRDGGTEAFF
TRBV3-1/TRBV3-2	TRBJ1-2	-	-	TGTGCCAGCAGCCCCACCAGCGGGGTTTCTGGCTACACCTTC	CASSPTSGVSGYTF
TRBV7-3	TRBJ2-1	-	TRBD2	TGTGCCAGCAGCTTAACTCTAGCGGGGGGCCACAATGAGCAGTTCTTC	CASSLTLAGGHNEQFF
TRBV12-5	TRBJ1-2	-	-	TGTGCTAGTGGTTTGGGTGGCCCGAACAACTATGGCTACACCTTC	CASGLGGPNNYGYTF
TRBV7-9	TRBJ1-3	-	TRBD1	TGTGCCAGCAGGCCCGGGACAGGGGTCGACCTCTCTGGAAACACCATATATTTT	CASRPGTGVDLSGNTIYF
TRBV7-9	TRBJ1-1	-	-	TGTGCCAGCAGCTCGACCAGGGGTGAGAACACTGAAGCTTTCTTT	CASSSTRGENTEAFF
TRBV4-1	TRBJ2-5	-	TRBD2	TGCGCCAGCAGCCAAGGGGGACTAGCGGGGGGTACCCAAGAGACCCAGTACTTC	CASSQGGLAGGTQETQYF
TRBV29-1	TRBJ2-7	few	-	TGCAGCGTTGCAGGGGGGACAGTCTCCTACGAGCAGTACTTC	CSVAGGTVSYEQYF
TRBV6-6	TRBJ1-1	-	-	TGTACCAGCAGTTACCGAGAGAACACTGAAGCTTTCTTT	CTSSYRENTEAFF
TRBV24-1	TRBJ2-1	-	-	TGTGCCACCAGTGATATAACCGGGGAGCAGTTCTTC	CATSDITGEQFF